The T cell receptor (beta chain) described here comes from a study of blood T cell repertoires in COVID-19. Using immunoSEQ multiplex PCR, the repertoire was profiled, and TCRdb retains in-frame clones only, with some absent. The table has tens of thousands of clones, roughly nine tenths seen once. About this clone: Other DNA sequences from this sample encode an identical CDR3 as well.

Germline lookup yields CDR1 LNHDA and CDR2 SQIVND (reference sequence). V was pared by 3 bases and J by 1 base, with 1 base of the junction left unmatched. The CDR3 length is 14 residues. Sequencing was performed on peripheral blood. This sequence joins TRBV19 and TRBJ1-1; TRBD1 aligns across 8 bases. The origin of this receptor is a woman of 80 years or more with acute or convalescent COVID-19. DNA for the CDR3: TGTGCCAGTAGTATTACAGGGGGGAACACTGAAGCTTTCTTT. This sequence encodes CASSITGGNTEAFF. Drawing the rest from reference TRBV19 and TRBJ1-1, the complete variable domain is DGGITQSPKYLFRKEGQNVTLSCEQNLNHDAMYWYRQDPGQGLRLIYYSQIVNDFQKGDIAEGYSVSREKKESFPLTVTSAQKNPTAFYLCASSITGGNTEAFFGQGTRLTVV.